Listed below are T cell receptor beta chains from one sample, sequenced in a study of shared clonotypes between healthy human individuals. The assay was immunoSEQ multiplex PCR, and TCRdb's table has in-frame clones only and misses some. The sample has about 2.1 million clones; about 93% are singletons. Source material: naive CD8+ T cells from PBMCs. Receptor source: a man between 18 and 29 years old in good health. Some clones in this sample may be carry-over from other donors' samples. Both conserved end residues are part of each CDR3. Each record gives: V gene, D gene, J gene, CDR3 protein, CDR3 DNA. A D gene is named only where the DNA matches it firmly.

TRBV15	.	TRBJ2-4	CATSRSGALDIQYF	TGTGCCACCAGCAGATCTGGGGCCCTGGACATTCAGTACTTC
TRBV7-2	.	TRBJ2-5	CASSSRWAGQGETQYF	TGTGCCAGCAGCTCCCGATGGGCAGGGCAGGGGGAGACCCAGTACTTC
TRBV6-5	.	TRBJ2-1	CASRFSGFNYNEQFF	TGTGCCAGCAGGTTCTCAGGGTTCAACTACAATGAGCAGTTCTTC
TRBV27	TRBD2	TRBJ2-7	CASSLSPAGAYEQYF	TGTGCCAGCAGTTTATCCCCAGCGGGAGCCTACGAGCAGTACTTC
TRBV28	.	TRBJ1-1	CASSPNRFRPEAFF	TGTGCCAGCAGTCCAAACCGTTTCCGACCTGAAGCTTTCTTT
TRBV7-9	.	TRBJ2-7	CASSNKAVYEQYF	TGTGCCAGCAGCAATAAGGCCGTTTACGAGCAGTACTTC
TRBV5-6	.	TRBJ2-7	CASSGLSGYSSYEQYF	TGTGCCAGCAGCGGCTTGAGCGGATACAGCTCCTACGAGCAGTACTTC
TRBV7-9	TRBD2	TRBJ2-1	CAGVLREGYNEQFF	TGTGCCGGGGTCCTGCGGGAGGGCTACAATGAGCAGTTCTTC
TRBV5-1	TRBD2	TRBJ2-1	CASTGGLAGYNEQFF	TGCGCCAGTACGGGAGGGCTAGCGGGGTACAATGAGCAGTTCTTC
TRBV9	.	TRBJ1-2	CASTAAAGNFGYTF	TGTGCCTCCACCGCCGCGGCAGGAAATTTCGGCTACACCTTC
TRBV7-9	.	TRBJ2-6	CAIDDPPGQALSGANVLTF	TGTGCCATCGACGATCCCCCGGGTCAGGCGCTCTCTGGGGCCAACGTCCTGACTTTC
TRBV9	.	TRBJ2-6	CASSPQAWVFGGANVLTF	TGTGCCAGCAGCCCTCAGGCTTGGGTGTTCGGTGGGGCCAACGTCCTGACTTTC
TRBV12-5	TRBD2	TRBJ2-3	CASGLGLAGFTQYF	TGTGCTAGTGGTTTGGGACTAGCCGGATTTACGCAGTATTTT
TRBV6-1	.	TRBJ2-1	CASTLPAGTYNEQFF	TGTGCCAGCACCCTCCCGGCCGGGACGTACAATGAGCAGTTCTTC
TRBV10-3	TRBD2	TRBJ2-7	CAISEAGLPYEQYF	TGTGCCATCAGTGAAGCGGGACTGCCTTACGAGCAGTACTTC
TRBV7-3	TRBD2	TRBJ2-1	CASSSLADNEQFF	TGTGCCAGCAGCTCCCTAGCGGACAATGAGCAGTTCTTC
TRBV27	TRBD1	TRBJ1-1	CASSYDRGTEAFF	TGTGCCAGCAGTTATGACAGGGGCACTGAAGCTTTCTTT
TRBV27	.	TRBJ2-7	CASSFRDIEYEQYF	TGTGCCAGCAGTTTCAGGGACATAGAATACGAGCAGTACTTC
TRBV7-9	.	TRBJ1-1	CASSSSGGSNTEAFF	TGTGCCAGCAGCTCGTCCGGGGGCTCGAACACTGAAGCTTTCTTT
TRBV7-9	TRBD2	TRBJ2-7	CASSARLAGVSYEQYF	TGTGCCAGCAGCGCCCGACTAGCGGGAGTCTCCTACGAGCAGTACTTC
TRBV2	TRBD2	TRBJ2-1	CASRELAGVVGEQFF	TGTGCCAGCAGGGAACTAGCGGGAGTGGTAGGGGAGCAGTTCTTC
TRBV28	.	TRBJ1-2	CASSPRDSNYGYTF	TGTGCCAGCAGCCCCCGAGACAGCAACTATGGCTACACCTTC
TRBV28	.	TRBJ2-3	CASGVGTLAGDTQYF	TGTGCCAGCGGGGTCGGGACACTCGCCGGAGATACGCAGTATTTT
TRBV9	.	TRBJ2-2	CASTAHTGELFF	TGTGCCAGCACCGCCCACACCGGGGAGCTGTTTTTT